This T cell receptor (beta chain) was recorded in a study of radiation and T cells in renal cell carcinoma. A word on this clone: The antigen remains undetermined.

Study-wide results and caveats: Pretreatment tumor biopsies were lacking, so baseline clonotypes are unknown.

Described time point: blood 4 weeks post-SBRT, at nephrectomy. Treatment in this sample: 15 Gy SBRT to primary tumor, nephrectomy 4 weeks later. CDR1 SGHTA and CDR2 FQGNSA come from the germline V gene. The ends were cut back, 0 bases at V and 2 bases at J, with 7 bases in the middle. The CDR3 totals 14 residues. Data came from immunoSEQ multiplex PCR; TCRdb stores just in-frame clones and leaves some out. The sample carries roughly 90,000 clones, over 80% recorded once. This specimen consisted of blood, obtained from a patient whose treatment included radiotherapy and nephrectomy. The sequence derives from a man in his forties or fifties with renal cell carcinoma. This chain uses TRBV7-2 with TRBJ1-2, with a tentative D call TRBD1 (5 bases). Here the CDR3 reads CASSLAGANYGYTF. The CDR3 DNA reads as TGTGCCAGCAGCTTAGCAGGGGCAAACTATGGCTACACCTTC.